This T cell receptor (beta chain) is from a study of blood T cell repertoires in COVID-19. For the study at large: The cDNA or gDNA used as material had been derived from T cells, B-cell-depleted T cells, or PBMCs.

Assay: immunoSEQ multiplex PCR; the TCRdb copy retains only in-frame clones and omits some. The table lists over 100,000 clones, around nine tenths of them singletons. The CDR3 totals 13 residues. Germline CDR1 is WSHSY and CDR2 is SAAADI. Trimming took off 3 bases at V and 4 bases at J, with 9 bases between the two ends. The rearrangement joins TRBV10-2 to TRBJ1-1, with D possibly TRBD1 on 6 matching bases. Input material: peripheral blood. This receptor was taken from a woman between 45 and 65 years old with COVID-19, enrolled during active disease. The chain's CDR3 is CASSDTGSTEAFF. In DNA form, the CDR3 reads TGCGCCAGCAGTGATACAGGGAGCACTGAAGCTTTCTTT.